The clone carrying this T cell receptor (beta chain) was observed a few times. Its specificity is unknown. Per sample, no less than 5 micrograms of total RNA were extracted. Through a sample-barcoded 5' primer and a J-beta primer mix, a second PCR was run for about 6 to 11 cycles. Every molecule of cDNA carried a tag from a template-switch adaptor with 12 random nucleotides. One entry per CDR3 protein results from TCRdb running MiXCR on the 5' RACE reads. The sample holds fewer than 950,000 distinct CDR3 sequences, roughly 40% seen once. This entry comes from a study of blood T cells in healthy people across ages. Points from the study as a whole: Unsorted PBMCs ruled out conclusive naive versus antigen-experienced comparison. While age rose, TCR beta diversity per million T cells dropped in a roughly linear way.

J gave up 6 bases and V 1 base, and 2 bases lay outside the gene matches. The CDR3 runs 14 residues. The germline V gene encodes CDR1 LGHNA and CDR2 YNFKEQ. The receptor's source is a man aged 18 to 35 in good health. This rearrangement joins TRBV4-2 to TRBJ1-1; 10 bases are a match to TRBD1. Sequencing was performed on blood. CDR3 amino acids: CASSQVGQGAEAFF. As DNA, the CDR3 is TGTGCCAGCAGCCAAGTTGGACAGGGGGCTGAAGCTTTCTTT.